The present TCR beta chain was sequenced within a study of cytomegalovirus exposure and HLA in healthy donors. Study observations and caveats: The sole available immune exposure information was CMV serostatus. As a later analysis showed, a missense DCLRE1C variant was linked to trimming of TCR beta V- and J-genes.

Primers: 60 Vbeta forward and 13 Jbeta reverse. The assay was immunoSEQ multiplex PCR, and TCRdb's table has in-frame clones only and misses some. The table shows 180,000 or so clones, with roughly 79% occurring only once. V trimming: 4 bases; J trimming: 3 bases; junction bases outside the gene matches: 8. The CDR3 totals 16 residues. Germline loops: CDR1 SGHRS, CDR2 YFSETQ. A note on this clone: No antigen is known for it.

This TCR was recovered from a man between 35 and 55 years old in good health and CMV-seropositive. The chain joins TRBV5-1 to TRBJ2-5, with TRBD2 identical over 11 bases. Sequenced material: PBMCs. CDR3 amino acids: CASSAQLAGAEETQYF. Written as DNA, the CDR3 is TGCGCCAGCAGCGCACAACTAGCGGGAGCTGAAGAGACCCAGTACTTC.